These 27 T cell receptor beta chains originate from one sample sequenced in a study of shared clonotypes between healthy human individuals. Libraries were prepared by immunoSEQ multiplex PCR; TCRdb keeps only in-frame clonotypes and omits some of them. The sample lists over a million clones; 70% to 80% were seen once. The sample taken for sequencing was memory CD4+ T cells sorted from blood. The subset here: CD45RA-negative fraction. The receptors were gathered from a man younger than 35 in good health.

This clone occurred many times. CDR3: CASSVGTSGRARDTQYF. CDR3 sequence (DNA): TGCGCCAGCAGCGTGGGGACTAGCGGGAGGGCCCGAGATACCCAGTACTTC. The rearrangement joins TRBV5-1 to TRBJ2-5, with 16 positions matching TRBD2. CDR3 size: 17 residues. Germline V CDR1 and CDR2: SGHRS, YFSETQ. V lost 4 bases, J lost 8 bases, and 11 bases stayed unmatched.

The gene calls are TRBV6-6 and TRBJ1-1; D uncertain. Germline V CDR1 and CDR2: MNHNY, SVGAGI (reference sequence). Trimming took 0 bases from V and 10 from J, leaving 15 bases between them. CDR3 length: 14 residues. The CDR3 region has the DNA TGTGCCAGCAGTTACTCAGAGGCGGGCGCGGTAGCTTTCTTT. This gives the protein CASSYSEAGAVAFF.

In this sample, this clone turned up a few times. This rearrangement joins TRBV5-6 to TRBJ1-2; D uncertain. The CDR3 extends over 14 amino acids. The germline CDR1 and CDR2 sequences are SGHDT and YYEEEE. V was trimmed by 5 bases and J by 10 bases, leaving 21 bases between them. The CDR3 DNA reads TGTGCCAGCAGGGATCGGAACAGCTTCGAACTCTACACCTTC. This encodes CASRDRNSFELYTF.

This rearrangement joins TRBV19 to TRBJ2-1; TRBD1 might be the D (5 bases). CDR1 and CDR2 (germline): LNHDA, SQIVND (reference sequence). Trimming pared 0 bases from V and 10 bases from J, leaving 10 bases between. This CDR3 contains 13 residues. The CDR3 DNA reads as TGTGCCAGTAGTATAGAGCTCTCAGGGGAGCAGTTCTTC. It encodes CASSIELSGEQFF.

This clone has a handful of counts. V usage is TRBV7-9 and J usage is TRBJ2-7; maybe TRBD1 (5 bases). The V end lost 5 bases, the J end lost 0 bases, and 11 bases lay between the germline ends. Germline assignment: CDR1 SEHNR and CDR2 FQNEAQ (reference sequence). This CDR3 has 14 amino acids. The CDR3 bases are TGTGCCAGCAGCCCTGGGGCCAACTCCTACGAGCAGTACTTC. It codes for CASSPGANSYEQYF.

The chain recombines TRBV5-1 with TRBJ2-7; the match to TRBD2 covers 11 bases. V shed 7 bases, J shed 3 bases, and the junction held 9 bases outside the gene matches. This CDR3 comprises 15 residues. CDR1 and CDR2 (germline): SGHRS, YFSETQ. The CDR3 nucleotides read TGCGCCAGCGCCCCACTAGCGGGGGTGGACTACGAGCAGTACTTC. Amino acids: CASAPLAGVDYEQYF.

CDR3 nucleotides: TGCGCCAGCAGCACGGGACAGGGGGGCTCACCCCTCCACTTT. Protein: CASSTGQGGSPLHF. The chain carries TRBV5-1 and TRBJ1-6, with 11 bases aligning to TRBD1. The V gene end was trimmed by 4 bases and the J gene end by 10 bases; junction bases not matched to a gene: 4. The germline V gene has CDR1 SGHRS and CDR2 YFSETQ. The CDR3 has 14 residues.

The chain couples TRBV2 to TRBJ2-7; D is possibly TRBD1 (6 bases). CDR3 length: 15 amino acids. Germline V CDR1 and CDR2: SNHLY, FYNNEI. The V end was cut by 4 bases, the J end by 2 bases, with 15 bases between. CDR3 DNA sequence: TGTGCCAGCAGTGCCGACAGGTCCAGCGCCTACGAGCAGTACTTC. It yields the protein CASSADRSSAYEQYF.

CDR3 region: CAWRRTGVNEKLFF. The DNA of the CDR3 is TGTGCCTGGAGACGGACGGGCGTTAATGAAAAACTGTTTTTT. The V call is TRBV30, the J call TRBJ1-4, with D hard to call. CDR1 and CDR2 (germline): GTSNPN, SVGIG (reference sequence). V lost 3 bases, J lost 4 bases, and 12 bases lay in between. CDR3 length equals 14 residues.

The chain couples TRBV10-3 to TRBJ2-3; tentative D call: TRBD1 (6 bases). V gave up 5 bases and J gave up 5 bases, with 20 bases separating them. The CDR3 sequence is 16 residues long. Germline CDR1 is ENHRY and CDR2 is SYGVKD. The CDR3 nucleotides are TGTGCCATCAGTTCTTCAATGGGGGCCTTCGGAGATACGCAGTATTTT. It encodes CAISSSMGAFGDTQYF.

This clone was picked up one time. This sequence joins TRBV6-6 and TRBJ1-4; TRBD1 matches at 10 bases. Germline V lookup: CDR1 MNHNY, CDR2 SVGAGI (reference sequence). J gave up 12 bases and V 2 bases, and 9 bases lay outside the gene matches. The CDR3 sequence is 15 residues long. CDR3 in amino acids: CASSYRDRGWSELFF. CDR3 bases: TGTGCCAGCAGTTACCGGGACAGGGGTTGGAGCGAACTGTTTTTT.

The chain uses TRBV7-2 and TRBJ1-1; no definite D call. The CDR3 has 14 residues. The V end was cut by 3 bases, the J end by 1 base, with 9 bases between. Germline CDR1 is SGHTA and CDR2 is FQGNSA. This CDR3 reads CASSFLVGNTEAFF. The CDR3 nucleotides are TGTGCCAGCAGCTTTCTAGTAGGGAACACTGAAGCTTTCTTT.

This clone was detected only a few times. The chain joins TRBV9 to TRBJ2-3; D gene ambiguous. The germline V gene encodes CDR1 SGDLS and CDR2 YYNGEE. The CDR3 length is 14 residues. V was pared by 0 bases and J by 2 bases, with 7 bases between. In nucleotides, the CDR3 is TGTGCCAGCAGCGTAGACGTTTCCACAGATACGCAGTATTTT. The encoded protein is CASSVDVSTDTQYF.

This clone was counted many times. Within the sample, other DNA sequences also encode this same CDR3. The V call is TRBV18, the J call TRBJ1-5, with 9 bases that match TRBD1. V was clipped by 3 bases and J by 2 bases; unmatched bases: 2. The CDR3 has 15 residues. Germline CDR1 is KGHSH and CDR2 is LQKENI. The CDR3 region has the DNA TGTGCCAGCTCACCGGACAGGGGTGGCAATCAGCCCCAGCATTTT. Translating gives CASSPDRGGNQPQHF.

Concerning this clone: Other DNA sequences in this sample translate to the same CDR3. J is TRBJ2-5 and V is TRBV5-1; D gene unclear. CDR1 is SGHRS, CDR2 YFSETQ, per germline. This CDR3 is 12 amino acids long. The V end was cut by 5 bases, the J end by 5 bases, with 10 bases between. The CDR3 DNA is TGCGCCAGCAGTTCGATTCGGGAGACCCAGTACTTC. Protein: CASSSIRETQYF.

The V call is TRBV28, the J call TRBJ1-5; possible D gene TRBD1, 5 bases. The CDR3 has 13 residues. The germline CDR1 and CDR2 sequences are MDHEN and SYDVKM. V was clipped by 10 bases and J by 5 bases, with 15 bases between them. CDR3 sequence reads: CATARQIDQPQHF. The CDR3 DNA is TGTGCCACCGCTAGACAGATTGATCAGCCCCAGCATTTT.

The CDR3 coding sequence is TGCGCCAGCAGCCAAGACCTTCTCTCTGGGGCCAACGTCCTGACTTTC. Its translation is CASSQDLLSGANVLTF. V usage is TRBV4-3 and J usage is TRBJ2-6; unclear D gene. V lost 0 bases and J lost 0, with 6 bases in between. This CDR3 has 16 amino acids. The V gene's germline CDR1 is LGHNA and CDR2 YSLEER.

The chain couples TRBV11-1 to TRBJ2-1; D is ambiguous. V dropped 3 bases and J dropped 6 bases, with 12 bases sitting between them. This CDR3 spans 14 amino acids. CDR1 SGHAT and CDR2 FQDESV come from the germline V gene (reference sequence). The CDR3 sequence is CASSLSTGPNEQFF. The CDR3 DNA is TGTGCCAGCAGCTTGTCTACCGGCCCCAATGAGCAGTTCTTC.

This chain connects TRBV5-1 to TRBJ2-3; 8 bases match TRBD2. With V trimmed by 4 bases and J by 0 bases, 13 bases remained unmatched. The CDR3 runs 18 residues. Germline V gene data show CDR1 as SGHRS and CDR2 as YFSETQ. The CDR3 coding sequence is TGCGCCAGCAGCCTGGGACTAGTGCCGCTAACTAGCACAGATACGCAGTATTTT. It translates to CASSLGLVPLTSTDTQYF.

The V call is TRBV5-1, the J call TRBJ2-2; D is unresolved. This CDR3 region has 16 residues. V lost 0 bases to trimming and J lost 0 bases, with 9 bases between them. From germline, CDR1 is SGHRS and CDR2 YFSETQ. The CDR3: CASSLVVAANTGELFF. CDR3 nucleotides: TGCGCCAGCAGCTTGGTTGTAGCCGCGAACACCGGGGAGCTGTTTTTT.

This rearrangement joins TRBV7-9 to TRBJ2-7; 11 bases are shared with TRBD1. This CDR3 comprises 14 residues. V shed 5 bases and J 6 bases; nucleotides not matched to a gene: 6. Germline assignment: CDR1 SEHNR and CDR2 FQNEAQ (reference sequence). The CDR3 spells CASSRSGTGGEQYF. The CDR3 coding sequence is TGTGCCAGCAGCCGTTCCGGGACAGGGGGCGAGCAGTACTTC.

The chain recombines TRBV30 with TRBJ2-3; D not certain. CDR1 is GTSNPN and CDR2 is SVGIG in the germline V gene (reference sequence). V was shortened by 5 bases and J by 1 base, with 7 bases between the two germline ends. CDR3 length: 12 residues. Here the CDR3 DNA reads TGTGCCTGGGCGGCTGGCACAGATACGCAGTATTTT. It translates to CAWAAGTDTQYF.

As regards this clone: The sample contains more than one DNA sequence encoding this CDR3. This chain links TRBV5-1 with TRBJ1-2; 7 bases match TRBD1. The CDR3 extends over 14 amino acids. With V trimmed by 3 bases and J by 4 bases, 6 bases remained unmatched. Germline-derived CDR1 and CDR2 are SGHRS and YFSETQ. CDR3 sequence (DNA): TGCGCCAGCAGCTCCACAGGGGTCGGCTATGGCTACACCTTC. This gives the protein CASSSTGVGYGYTF.

The CDR3 sequence is CASSLKAGSNSPLHF. As DNA, the CDR3 is TGTGCCAGCAGCTTAAAAGCCGGGTCCAATTCACCCCTCCACTTT. The chain couples TRBV7-2 to TRBJ1-6; D is ambiguous. V was shortened by 2 bases and J by 7 bases, with 12 bases between the two germline ends. The CDR3 has 15 residues. CDR1 is SGHTA, CDR2 FQGNSA, per germline. Full variable domain (outside the CDR3, taken from reference TRBV7-2 and TRBJ1-6): GAGVSQSPSNKVTEKGKDVELRCDPISGHTALYWYRQSLGQGLEFLIYFQGNSAPDKSGLPSDRFSAERTGGSVSTLTIQRTQQEDSAVYLCASSLKAGSNSPLHFGNGTRLTVT.

The chain carries TRBV13 and TRBJ2-2; possibly TRBD2 for D (6 bases). Germline assignment: CDR1 PRHDT and CDR2 FYEKMQ (reference sequence). Trimming removed 2 bases from V and 3 bases from J, with 16 bases in between. This CDR3 is 17 amino acids long. CDR3 in amino acids: CASSLPARGLDTGELFF. As DNA, the CDR3 is TGTGCCAGCAGCTTACCCGCTCGGGGGTTGGACACCGGGGAGCTGTTTTTT.

This rearrangement joins TRBV5-1 to TRBJ2-2, with 8 positions matching TRBD1. The J segment lost 5 bases and the V segment lost 5 bases, leaving 8 bases of the junction unmatched. In germline, CDR1 is SGHRS, CDR2 YFSETQ. This CDR3 comprises 15 residues. This CDR3 is CASRDRAAETGELFF. In DNA form, the CDR3 reads TGCGCCAGCAGGGACAGGGCCGCGGAAACCGGGGAGCTGTTTTTT.

Turning to this clone: A single base is all that separates this from a far larger clone, so a read error is likely. This CDR3 is also generated by other DNA sequences in the sample. J is TRBJ1-6 and V is TRBV6-1; TRBD1 aligns across 8 bases. The CDR3 is 17 residues long. Germline CDR1 MNHNS, CDR2 SASEGT. CDR3 protein: CASSDPAGTGAYSPLHF. The CDR3 DNA reads TGCGCCAGCAGTGATCCCGCAGGGACAGGTGCTTATTCACCCCTCCACTTT.